Each of the 22 T cell receptor beta chains below was sequenced from the same sample in a study of shared clonotypes between healthy human individuals. Profiled with immunoSEQ multiplex PCR; TCRdb holds only in-frame clones, not every one. The sample comprises about 2.4 million clones, approximately 93% of which are singletons, and about 0.34% rests with the top ten. Sequencing was carried out using naive CD4+ T cells from PBMCs. As to subset: CD45RA+ positively selected. These receptors were collected from a man aged 18 to 35 in good health. Some clones in this sample may be carry-over from other donors' samples.

The rearrangement joins TRBV5-5 to TRBJ1-3; D is ambiguous. The germline V gene has CDR1 SGHKS and CDR2 YYEKEE (reference sequence). The V end lost 3 bases, the J end lost 3 bases, and 10 bases lay between the germline ends. This CDR3 contains 14 residues. The CDR3 DNA follows: TGTGCCAGCAGCTCACCCCCAATTGGAAACACCATATATTTT. Protein: CASSSPPIGNTIYF.

V and J are TRBV5-5 and TRBJ1-3, with D perhaps TRBD1 (5 bases). CDR1 is SGHKS and CDR2 is YYEKEE in the germline V gene (reference sequence). V lost 3 bases to trimming and J lost 14 bases, with 12 bases between them. The CDR3 consists of 11 residues. The CDR3 protein is CASSSMGTVYF. DNA for the CDR3: TGTGCCAGCAGCTCGATGGGGACCGTATATTTT.

The chain combines TRBV27 with TRBJ2-3, with a possible D match to TRBD2 (6 bases). Looked up from germline, CDR1 is MNHEY and CDR2 is SMNVEV (reference sequence). The CDR3 sequence is 13 residues long. V was trimmed by 5 bases and J by 4 bases, leaving 10 bases between them. The CDR3 loop is CASSAGWADTQYF. The CDR3, as DNA: TGTGCCAGCAGTGCGGGGTGGGCAGATACGCAGTATTTT.

This clone was recorded once. The chain joins TRBV27 to TRBJ2-1; 7 positions agree with TRBD1. The CDR3 covers 15 residues. The ends lost 2 bases at V and 3 bases at J; junction bases unmatched: 4. The germline gives CDR1 MNHEY, CDR2 SMNVEV (reference sequence). The CDR3 DNA reads as TGTGCCAGCAGTTTAAAACAGGGGATCTACAATGAGCAGTTCTTC. It yields the protein CASSLKQGIYNEQFF.

On this clone: The same CDR3 also results from other DNA sequences found in this sample. This sequence joins TRBV2 and TRBJ2-7; tentative D call: TRBD1 (5 bases). The V end lost 8 bases, the J end lost 4 bases, and 12 bases lay between the germline ends. This CDR3 is 12 amino acids long. The germline CDR1 and CDR2 sequences are SNHLY and FYNNEI. CDR3 protein: CASRDRNYEQYF. The CDR3 coding sequence is TGTGCCAGCCGCGACAGAAATTACGAGCAGTACTTC.

The rearrangement joins TRBV2 to TRBJ1-1; 8 bases align to TRBD1. Germline-derived CDR1 and CDR2 are SNHLY and FYNNEI. The CDR3 is made up of 16 amino acids. The junction had 7 bases not matched to a gene; V was cut back by 2 bases and J by 2 bases. CDR3 in DNA: TGTGCCAGCAGTGAATGGGGACAGGTAGGCAACACTGAAGCTTTCTTT. Amino acids: CASSEWGQVGNTEAFF.

On this clone: This sample also contains other DNA sequences that code for the same CDR3. The CDR3 loop is CASSLLGDEQFF. Written as DNA, the CDR3 is TGTGCCAGCAGTTTATTAGGCGATGAGCAGTTCTTC. The rearrangement joins TRBV28 to TRBJ2-1, with unresolved D. The CDR3 has 12 residues. The V end lost 1 base, the J end lost 8 bases, and 6 bases lay between the germline ends. Germline CDR1 is MDHEN and CDR2 is SYDVKM.

V is TRBV15 and J is TRBJ2-7, with 10 bases that match TRBD2. The J segment lost 1 base and the V segment lost 2 bases, leaving 2 bases of the junction unmatched. Germline V gives CDR1 LNHNV, CDR2 YYDKDF (reference sequence). This CDR3 is built from 15 residues. This CDR3 is CATSRSLAGSYEQYF. The CDR3 DNA is TGTGCCACCAGCAGATCACTAGCGGGATCCTACGAGCAGTACTTC.

V usage is TRBV27 and J usage is TRBJ2-7; D call uncertain. The V end lost 2 bases, the J end lost 0 bases, and 8 bases lay between the germline ends. The CDR3 is 14 residues long. CDR1 is MNHEY, CDR2 SMNVEV, per germline (reference sequence). The CDR3 spells CASSLNLRSYEQYF. CDR3 nucleotide sequence: TGTGCCAGCAGTTTAAACTTACGCTCCTACGAGCAGTACTTC.

This sequence joins TRBV28 and TRBJ1-5, with D unclear. The germline CDR1 and CDR2 sequences are MDHEN and SYDVKM. This CDR3 contains 16 residues. V lost 4 bases and J lost 7, with 20 bases in between. CDR3 sequence reads: CASSSVPDILGQPQHF. CDR3 nucleotide sequence: TGTGCCAGCAGTTCCGTCCCCGACATTCTCGGCCAGCCCCAGCATTTT.

The rearrangement joins TRBV4-1 to TRBJ2-1; 9 bases fit TRBD2. CDR1 is MGHRA and CDR2 is YSYEKL in the germline V gene. There are 19 residues in the CDR3. V lost 6 bases and J lost 2; bases outside the gene matches: 17. As DNA, the CDR3 is TGCGCCAGCAGTACACCCCGAGCGGGAGGCCCAAATGCCTACAATGAGCAGTTCTTC. As protein: CASSTPRAGGPNAYNEQFF.

V and J are TRBV5-1 and TRBJ1-5; D is undetermined. V lost 1 base and J 0 bases, leaving 11 bases between the germline ends. In germline, CDR1 is SGHRS, CDR2 YFSETQ. The CDR3 is made up of 16 amino acids. CDR3 sequence reads: CASSLYPEYSNQPQHF. CDR3 nucleotides: TGCGCCAGCAGCTTGTATCCGGAATATAGCAATCAGCCCCAGCATTTT.

The chain is built from TRBV7-9 and TRBJ2-5; D gene uncertain. The germline V gene has CDR1 SEHNR and CDR2 FQNEAQ (reference sequence). V lost 1 base and J lost 5, with 5 bases in between. The CDR3 consists of 12 residues. CDR3 sequence: CASSLVMETQYF. The CDR3 DNA follows: TGTGCCAGCAGCTTAGTTATGGAGACCCAGTACTTC.

The chain employs TRBV28 and TRBJ2-3; 9 bases match TRBD1. Germline assignment: CDR1 MDHEN and CDR2 SYDVKM. The CDR3 totals 16 residues. With 4 bases clipped from V and 1 base from J, the junction kept 6 bases outside the gene matches. DNA for the CDR3: TGTGCCAGCAGTTCCGGACAGGGGATCGGCACAGATACGCAGTATTTT. Protein: CASSSGQGIGTDTQYF.

V gene TRBV5-1 combines with J gene TRBJ1-1, with a tentative D call TRBD1 (6 bases). V was shortened by 4 bases and J by 0 bases, with 16 bases between the two germline ends. The length of the CDR3 is 16 residues. CDR1 and CDR2 (germline): SGHRS, YFSETQ. The CDR3 nucleotides read TGCGCCAGCAGCGGAAGCAGGGGCGTCGTGAACACTGAAGCTTTCTTT. This sequence encodes CASSGSRGVVNTEAFF. The full variable domain, its missing parts supplied by reference TRBV5-1 and TRBJ1-1, is KAGVTQTPRYLIKTRGQQVTLSCSPISGHRSVSWYQQTPGQGLQFLFEYFSETQRNKGNFPGRFSGRQFSNSRSEMNVSTLELGDSALYLCASSGSRGVVNTEAFFGQGTRLTVV.

This chain uses TRBV28 with TRBJ1-2; perhaps TRBD1 as D (5 bases). Germline loops: CDR1 MDHEN, CDR2 SYDVKM. Trimming removed 4 bases at V and 3 bases at J, with 6 bases between. CDR3 length: 12 amino acids. The CDR3 DNA sequence: TGTGCCAGCAGTTCGGGACACTATGGCTACACCTTC. This encodes CASSSGHYGYTF.

The V gene is TRBV28, the J gene TRBJ2-1; possible D gene TRBD2, 6 bases. The germline V and J ends were trimmed by 10 bases and 4 bases, with 23 bases remaining between them. Germline V lookup: CDR1 MDHEN, CDR2 SYDVKM. This CDR3 contains 16 residues. The CDR3 loop is CATTTAGSARYNEQFF. The CDR3 bases are TGTGCCACCACCACAGCCGGGAGTGCCAGATACAATGAGCAGTTCTTC.

The chain carries TRBV5-1 and TRBJ2-7; TRBD2 might be the D (6 bases). The CDR3 is 14 amino acids. V shed 4 bases and J shed 7 bases, with 18 bases lying between them. The germline V gene encodes CDR1 SGHRS and CDR2 YFSETQ. CDR3 protein: CASSPGGPTREQYF. In DNA form, the CDR3 reads TGCGCCAGCAGCCCCGGAGGGCCGACCCGGGAGCAGTACTTC.

The chain combines TRBV18 with TRBJ2-2; 11 nucleotides line up with TRBD2. V lost 4 bases to trimming and J lost 1 base; unmatched junction nucleotides: 2. Germline V gene data show CDR1 as KGHSH and CDR2 as LQKENI. This CDR3 comprises 16 residues. CDR3 bases: TGTGCCAGCTCACTGGGACTAGCGGTGAACACCGGGGAGCTGTTTTTT. As protein: CASSLGLAVNTGELFF. The variable domain in full, completed from reference TRBV18 and TRBJ2-2, reads NAGVMQNPRHLVRRRGQEARLRCSPMKGHSHVYWYRQLPEEGLKFMVYLQKENIIDESGMPKERFSAEFPKEGPSILRIQQVVRGDSAAYFCASSLGLAVNTGELFFGEGSRLTVL.

The J gene is TRBJ2-1, the V gene TRBV5-6; 9 nucleotides align to TRBD2. Germline V gene sequence: CDR1 SGHDT, CDR2 YYEEEE. This CDR3 comprises 16 residues. Unmatched junction bases numbered 7, after V lost 1 base and J lost 5 bases. CDR3 protein: CASSLLSGGRHNEQFF. CDR3 DNA: TGTGCCAGCAGCTTGCTTAGCGGGGGACGCCACAATGAGCAGTTCTTC.

The J gene is TRBJ2-7, the V gene TRBV7-9; no firm D call. Germline-derived CDR1 and CDR2 are SEHNR and FQNEAQ (reference sequence). The CDR3 length is 11 residues. Trimming stripped 5 bases from V and 4 bases from J, with 6 bases between. The CDR3 DNA is TGTGCCAGCAGCCCCCGGTACGAGCAGTACTTC. Its translation: CASSPRYEQYF.

The V and J genes are TRBV5-1 and TRBJ2-7, with 12 bases aligning to TRBD2. The CDR3 length is 16 residues. Germline values: CDR1 SGHRS, CDR2 YFSETQ. The V gene end was trimmed by 1 base and the J gene end by 5 bases; junction bases not matched to a gene: 7. The CDR3 protein is CASSLFLAGGIHEQYF. CDR3 DNA sequence: TGCGCCAGCAGCTTGTTCCTAGCGGGAGGGATACACGAGCAGTACTTC. The full variable domain, completed using reference TRBV5-1 and TRBJ2-7, is KAGVTQTPRYLIKTRGQQVTLSCSPISGHRSVSWYQQTPGQGLQFLFEYFSETQRNKGNFPGRFSGRQFSNSRSEMNVSTLELGDSALYLCASSLFLAGGIHEQYFGPGTRLTVT.